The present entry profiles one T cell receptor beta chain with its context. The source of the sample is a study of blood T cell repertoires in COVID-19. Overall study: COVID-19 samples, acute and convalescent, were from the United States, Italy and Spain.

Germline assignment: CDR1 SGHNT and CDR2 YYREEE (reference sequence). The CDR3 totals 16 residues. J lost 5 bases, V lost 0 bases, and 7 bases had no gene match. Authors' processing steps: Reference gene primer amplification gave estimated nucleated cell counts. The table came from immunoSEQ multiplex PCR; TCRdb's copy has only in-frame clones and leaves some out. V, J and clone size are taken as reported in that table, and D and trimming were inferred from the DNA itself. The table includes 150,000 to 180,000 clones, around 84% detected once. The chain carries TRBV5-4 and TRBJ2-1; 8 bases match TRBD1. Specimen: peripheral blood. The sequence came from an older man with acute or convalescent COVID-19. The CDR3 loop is CASSLARGQGNNEQFF. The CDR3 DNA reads TGTGCCAGCAGCTTGGCCAGAGGACAGGGAAACAATGAGCAGTTCTTC.